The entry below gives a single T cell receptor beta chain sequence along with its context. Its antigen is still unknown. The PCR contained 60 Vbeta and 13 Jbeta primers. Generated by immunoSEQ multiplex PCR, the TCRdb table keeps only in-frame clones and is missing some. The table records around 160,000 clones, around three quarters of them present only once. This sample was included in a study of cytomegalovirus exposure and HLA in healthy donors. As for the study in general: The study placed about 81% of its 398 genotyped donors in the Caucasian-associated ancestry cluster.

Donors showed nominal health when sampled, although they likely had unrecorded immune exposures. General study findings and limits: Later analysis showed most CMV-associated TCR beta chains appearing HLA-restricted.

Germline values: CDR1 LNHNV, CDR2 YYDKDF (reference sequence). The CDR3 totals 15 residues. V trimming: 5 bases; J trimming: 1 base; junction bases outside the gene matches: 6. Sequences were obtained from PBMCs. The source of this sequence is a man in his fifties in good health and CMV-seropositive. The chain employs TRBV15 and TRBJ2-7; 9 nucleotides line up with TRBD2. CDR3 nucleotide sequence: TGTGCCACCAGCCAGACTAGCGGAATATCCTACGAGCAGTACTTC. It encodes CATSQTSGISYEQYF. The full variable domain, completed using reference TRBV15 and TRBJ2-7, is DAMVIQNPRYQVTQFGKPVTLSCSQTLNHNVMYWYQQKSSQAPKLLFHYYDKDFNNEADTPDNFQSRRPNTSFCFLDIRSPGLGDTAMYLCATSQTSGISYEQYFGPGTRLTVT.